This TCR beta chain originates from a study of blood T cell repertoires in COVID-19. Study overall: T cells, B-cell-depleted T cells, or PBMCs supplied cDNA or gDNA.

Per the germline V gene, CDR1 is LNHNV and CDR2 is YYDKDF (reference sequence). Losses at the gene ends were 5 bases for V and 1 base for J; bases not matched to a gene: 2. This CDR3 is 14 amino acids long. The study drew participants aged about 18 to 90 years from some 25 US areas. Participants were placed into cohorts based on the clinical history they reported. A PCR-confirmed or clinician-diagnosed COVID-19 case had contacted exposed participants within 2 weeks of entry. Libraries were prepared by immunoSEQ multiplex PCR; TCRdb keeps only in-frame clonotypes and omits some of them. The sample shows approximately 380,000 clones, about nine tenths of them seen only once.

Material: PBMCs or T cells enriched from blood (not recorded which). The clonotype comes from a woman in her forties who had been exposed to COVID-19. The chain carries TRBV15 and TRBJ1-2; 9 bases agree with TRBD1. This CDR3 reads CATSHRGHNYGYTF. DNA for the CDR3: TGTGCCACCAGCCACAGGGGGCATAACTATGGCTACACCTTC. The complete variable domain, with remaining parts taken from reference TRBV15 and TRBJ1-2, reads DAMVIQNPRYQVTQFGKPVTLSCSQTLNHNVMYWYQQKSSQAPKLLFHYYDKDFNNEADTPDNFQSRRPNTSFCFLDIRSPGLGDTAMYLCATSHRGHNYGYTFGSGTRLTVV.